A selection of T cell receptor beta chains follows, all from one sample in a study of shared clonotypes between healthy human individuals. The protocol was immunoSEQ multiplex PCR, while the TCRdb copy is restricted to in-frame clones and leaves out a portion. The table has some 2,500,000 clones, about 90% seen once. Sequencing used naive CD4+ T cells from PBMCs. The receptors come from a man between 18 and 29 years old in good health. Some clones in this sample may be carry-over from other donors' samples. Each CDR3 is given with its conserved first and last residue. The D gene is left open where the match is weak. Where a row states a size, it is once, few, many or the class of an expanded clone; other rows omit it.

cdr3_length j_call d_call v_call clone_size cdr3_nt cdr3_aa
19 TRBJ2-2 TRBD2 TRBV4-1 once TGCGCCAGCACCCGTACCAGGGATAGCGGGATCGCGAACACCGGGGAGCTGTTTTTT CASTRTRDSGIANTGELFF
14 TRBJ2-3 - TRBV7-3 - TGTGCCAGCAGCTCCACTAGAGACACAGATACGCAGTATTTT CASSSTRDTDTQYF
16 TRBJ2-5 - TRBV5-1 - TGCGCCAGCAGCTCGCAGCCAACAGGGTCCCAAGAGACCCAGTACTTC CASSSQPTGSQETQYF
14 TRBJ1-1 - TRBV5-5 - TGTGCCAGCAGCGCACACAGGATGAACACTGAAGCTTTCTTT CASSAHRMNTEAFF
15 TRBJ2-5 - TRBV5-8 - TGTGCCAGCACCTCGGGGGACAGAGTTAGGGAGACCCAGTACTTC CASTSGDRVRETQYF
14 TRBJ2-3 - TRBV6-5 - TGTGCCAGCAGTCAAGCAGCAGGGCAAGATACGCAGTATTTT CASSQAAGQDTQYF
15 TRBJ1-1 TRBD1 TRBV30 - TGTGCCTGGAGTGTACCCGACAGGGGGCGGACTGAAGCTTTCTTT CAWSVPDRGRTEAFF
15 TRBJ2-5 TRBD2 TRBV9 - TGTGCCAGCAGCGCGGGACTAGCGGGCCAAGAGACCCAGTACTTC CASSAGLAGQETQYF
14 TRBJ1-5 - TRBV5-4 - TGTGCCAGCAGCTCCGGGACAAACAATCAGCCCCAGCATTTT CASSSGTNNQPQHF
15 TRBJ2-1 TRBD1 TRBV5-1 once TGCGCCAGCAGCTTGGAAGCCTCCACAGGGGAGGAGCAGTTCTTC CASSLEASTGEEQFF
15 TRBJ1-1 - TRBV5-1 - TGCGCCAGCAGCTTCCAAGGCGGCGGGAACACTGAAGCTTTCTTT CASSFQGGGNTEAFF
9 TRBJ2-7 - TRBV6-5 - TGTGCCAGCAGTGAGGTTCCGTACTTC CASSEVPYF
15 TRBJ2-2 - TRBV5-4 - TGTGCCAGCAGCTTGGATCCAGGGAACACCGGGGAGCTGTTTTTT CASSLDPGNTGELFF
16 TRBJ2-1 TRBD1 TRBV10-1 - TGCGCCAGCACCCACAGGGGTCACCTAACATACAATGAGCAGTTCTTC CASTHRGHLTYNEQFF
14 TRBJ2-5 - TRBV11-2 - TGTGCCAGCAGCCGGGATTCAGGAGTTGAGACCCAGTACTTC CASSRDSGVETQYF
14 TRBJ2-1 TRBD1 TRBV6-6 - TGTGCCAGCAGTTACTCTGGGACAGTCAATGAGCAGTTCTTC CASSYSGTVNEQFF
17 TRBJ2-7 TRBD2 TRBV5-1 - TGCGCCAGCAGCCCCAACTCCCGGACTAGCGGGGGCTACGAGCAGTACTTC CASSPNSRTSGGYEQYF
15 TRBJ1-4 TRBD1 TRBV25-1 - TGTGCCAGCAGTGACACAGGGGGATCGGGGGAAAAACTGTTTTTT CASSDTGGSGEKLFF
14 TRBJ1-1 - TRBV12-5 - TGTGCTAGTGGTCCCAGACACCACGGCACTGAAGCTTTCTTT CASGPRHHGTEAFF
13 TRBJ2-1 - TRBV11-3 - TGTGCCAGCAGCCGAGGACAGTACAATGAGCAGTTCTTC CASSRGQYNEQFF
17 TRBJ2-3 TRBD2 TRBV19 - TGTGCCAGCGCCGATCCGGGACTAGCGGGGATCACAGATACGCAGTATTTT CASADPGLAGITDTQYF
12 TRBJ1-4 - TRBV5-6 - TGTGCCAGCAGCTTGCTCGGTGAAAAACTGTTTTTT CASSLLGEKLFF
15 TRBJ2-3 - TRBV28 - TGTGCCAGCAGCAGGGACTCCCCTCGCACAGATACGCAGTATTTT CASSRDSPRTDTQYF
16 TRBJ1-5 TRBD1 TRBV28 - TGTGCCAGCAGGGGACCCCGGGACAGAATAAATCAGCCCCAGCATTTT CASRGPRDRINQPQHF
14 TRBJ1-1 - TRBV29-1 - TGCAGCGTTGTCATAAGGGCAGAAAACACTGAAGCTTTCTTT CSVVIRAENTEAFF
18 TRBJ1-5 - TRBV14 few TGTGCCAGCAGCCACTTACCTGGACCGCCGTATAGCAATCAGCCCCAGCATTTT CASSHLPGPPYSNQPQHF
13 TRBJ2-5 - TRBV29-1 - TGCAGCTACCTACAAGGGGGACAAGAGACCCAGTACTTC CSYLQGGQETQYF
16 TRBJ1-2 - TRBV11-3 - TGTGCCAGTCAGATTGGCTTGGCGACAAGTCTCTATGGCTACACCTTC CASQIGLATSLYGYTF
15 TRBJ1-1 - TRBV18 - TGTGCCAGCTCGGACGGGGGTGGAGGGAACACTGAAGCTTTCTTT CASSDGGGGNTEAFF
15 TRBJ2-7 TRBD1 TRBV27 few TGTGCCAGCAGGTTAACATCGACAGGGAGCCACGAGCAGTACTTC CASRLTSTGSHEQYF
15 TRBJ1-5 - TRBV7-2 few TGTGCCAGCAGCTTAAAGGGTGGCGGCAATCAGCCCCAGCATTTT CASSLKGGGNQPQHF
14 TRBJ2-2 - TRBV18 - TGTGCCAGCTACACGGGCCCGGCCACCGGGGAGCTGTTTTTT CASYTGPATGELFF
13 TRBJ2-5 - TRBV25-1 once TGTGCCAGCAGTGCTCGTATCCAAGAGACCCAGTACTTC CASSARIQETQYF
15 TRBJ2-1 - TRBV28 - TGTGCCAGCAGTTTAGGGAGACTAGAGATGAATGAGCAGTTCTTC CASSLGRLEMNEQFF
14 TRBJ2-2 - TRBV6-1 - TGTGCCAGCAGTGCCCGACAGTACACCGGGGAGCTGTTTTTT CASSARQYTGELFF
13 TRBJ1-1 - TRBV7-9 - TGTGCCAGCAGCTTAGCGGGCCCGGGGGGAGCTTTCTTT CASSLAGPGGAFF
17 TRBJ2-7 TRBD2 TRBV7-2 - TGTGCCAGCAGCCCCCAAGGGTGGGCTAGCGGCTCCTACGAGCAGTACTTC CASSPQGWASGSYEQYF
15 TRBJ2-7 - TRBV11-2 - TGTGCCAGCAGCTTAGAATGGCCTTTCACTCACGAGCAGTACTTC CASSLEWPFTHEQYF
16 TRBJ2-2 TRBD2 TRBV7-3 - TGTGCCAGCAGCTTAACAGCGGGAGGGTACACCGGGGAGCTGTTTTTT CASSLTAGGYTGELFF